The entry that follows covers one T cell receptor beta chain sequence. What it recognizes is unknown. The sample comes from a study of beta chain features in type 1 diabetes. Sequenced material consisted of expressed TCRB transcripts (all of the isolated RNA was reverse transcribed). Produced via immunoSEQ multiplex PCR; TCRdb's table is partial and in-frame only. There are under 150,000 clones in the sample; 40% to 55% occur only once, and roughly 0.4% lies in the top ten. Germline V gene sequence: CDR1 MDHEN, CDR2 SYDVKM. This CDR3 contains 17 residues. V gave up 4 bases and J gave up 8 bases; unmatched junction bases: 17. Study observations and caveats: It was possible that PCR favored shorter templates, equally so in patients and controls.

The sequenced sample consisted of Tregs from blood. The receptor was isolated from a man between 18 and 29 years old in good health. The rearrangement links TRBV28 to TRBJ2-1; 7 bases are a match to TRBD2. The CDR3 reads CASSSLLLREGRYEQFF. DNA of the CDR3: TGTGCCAGCAGTTCACTGCTTTTGAGGGAGGGCCGGTATGAGCAGTTCTTC.